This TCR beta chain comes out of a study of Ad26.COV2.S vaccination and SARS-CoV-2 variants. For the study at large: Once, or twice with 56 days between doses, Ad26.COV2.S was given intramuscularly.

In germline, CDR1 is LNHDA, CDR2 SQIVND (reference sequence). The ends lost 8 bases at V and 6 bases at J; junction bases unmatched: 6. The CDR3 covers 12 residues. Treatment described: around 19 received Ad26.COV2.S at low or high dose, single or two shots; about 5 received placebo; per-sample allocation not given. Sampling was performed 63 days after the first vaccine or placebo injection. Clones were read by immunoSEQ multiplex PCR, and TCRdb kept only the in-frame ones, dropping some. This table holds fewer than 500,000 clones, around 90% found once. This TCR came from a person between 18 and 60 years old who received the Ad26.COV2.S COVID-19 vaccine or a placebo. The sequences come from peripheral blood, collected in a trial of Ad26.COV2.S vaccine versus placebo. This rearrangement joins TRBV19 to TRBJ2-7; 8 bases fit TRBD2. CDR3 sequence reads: CASSSGSSEQYF. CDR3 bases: TGTGCCAGTTCAAGCGGGAGCTCCGAGCAGTACTTC.